Each of the 29 T cell receptor beta chains below was sequenced from the same sample in a study of post-analysis software for immune sequencing data. Unique molecular identifiers featured in each of the TCR beta cDNA libraries. Using its own MiXCR run on the PCR reads, TCRdb lists one record per CDR3 protein. The profile shows approximately 690,000 distinct CDR3 sequences, roughly three fifths of them singletons. Regarding the study as a whole: With TRBV5-6, TRBV5-1 and TRBV20-1 included, roughly five TRBV segments were more frequent in patients than in controls.

Which antigens these TCRs recognize remains unknown. The sequencing input was blood. The receptors were gathered from a girl aged 2-10 years with multiple sclerosis.

The chain uses TRBV5-1 and TRBJ1-2; D gene uncertain. From germline, CDR1 is SGHRS and CDR2 YFSETQ. Trimming shortened V by 4 bases and J by 2 bases, and 21 bases separated the two germline ends. This CDR3 has 17 residues. Written as DNA, the CDR3 is TGCGCCAGCAGCCCTAATGACAACCCAAGCCCGAACTATGGCTACACCTTC. It translates to CASSPNDNPSPNYGYTF.

This chain joins TRBV28 and TRBJ2-5, with a tentative D call TRBD1 (6 bases). Germline V lookup: CDR1 MDHEN, CDR2 SYDVKM. The CDR3 sequence is 15 residues long. The V end was cut by 5 bases, the J end by 7 bases, with 20 bases between. CDR3 sequence (DNA): TGTGCCAGCAGTCTCGCCACAGGGCTATACGTGACCCAGTACTTC. This encodes CASSLATGLYVTQYF.

This clonotype was recorded a few times. The chain has TRBV20-1 and TRBJ2-3, with D possibly being TRBD2 (5 bases). The V gene's germline CDR1 is DFQATT and CDR2 SNEGSKA (reference sequence). The CDR3 sequence is 11 residues long. V dropped 3 bases and J dropped 8 bases, with 9 bases sitting between them. The DNA of the CDR3 is TGCAGTGCTAGCCCCGCGGGTACGCAGTATTTT. It codes for CSASPAGTQYF.

The chain recombines TRBV29-1 with TRBJ2-1; no reliable D call. The V end lost 3 bases, the J end lost 1 base, and 13 bases lay between the germline ends. Germline V gene data show CDR1 as SQVTM and CDR2 as ANQGSEA. The CDR3 is 15 residues long. DNA of the CDR3: TGCAGCGTTGATTCTCCTCGTGGATCCTACAATGAGCAGTTCTTC. Its protein is CSVDSPRGSYNEQFF.

The chain joins TRBV20-1 to TRBJ2-3; unclear D gene. Between the trimmed V and J ends, which lost 5 bases and 0 bases, there was a span of 9 bases. The CDR3 spans 13 residues. The germline V gene has CDR1 DFQATT and CDR2 SNEGSKA (reference sequence). The chain's CDR3 is CSALTASTDTQYF. In DNA, the CDR3 is TGCAGTGCTTTGACTGCTAGCACAGATACGCAGTATTTT.

Points on this clonotype: The conserved phenylalanine or tryptophan is not found at the CDR3 terminus, so this likely reflects a read error. This chain links TRBV7-2 with TRBJ1-4, with D unclear. V lost 8 bases, J lost 2 bases, and 6 bases lay in between. Germline values: CDR1 SGHTA, CDR2 FQGNSA. This CDR3 contains 12 residues. The CDR3 DNA reads TGTGCCAGCGGGCGGACTAATGAAAAACTGTTTTGT. This gives the protein CASGRTNEKLFC.

The rearrangement joins TRBV4-3 to TRBJ2-2; D ambiguous. The V gene's germline CDR1 is LGHNA and CDR2 YSLEER. Trimming shortened V by 2 bases and J by 9 bases, and 13 bases separated the two germline ends. CDR3 size: 14 residues. CDR3 amino acids: CASSQSGLGRELFF. CDR3 sequence (DNA): TGCGCCAGCAGCCAATCCGGCCTCGGACGGGAGCTGTTTTTT.

The CDR3 nucleotides read TGTGCCAGCAGTCTATGGACAGGGGCTATGAATGAGCAGTTCTTC. Residues: CASSLWTGAMNEQFF. V is TRBV27 and J is TRBJ2-1; 9 nucleotides line up with TRBD1. Germline lookup yields CDR1 MNHEY and CDR2 SMNVEV (reference sequence). V dropped 5 bases and J dropped 7; count of bases not matched to a gene: 9. The CDR3 has 15 amino acids.

The chain combines TRBV24-1 with TRBJ2-5; the match to TRBD1 covers 7 bases. The CDR3 totals 18 residues. The ends lost 3 bases at V and 4 bases at J; junction bases unmatched: 16. The V gene's germline CDR1 is KGHDR and CDR2 SFDVKD. The CDR3 loop is CATSDRGLTGNERETQYF. As DNA, the CDR3 is TGTGCCACCAGTGATCGGGGCCTGACAGGGAATGAGCGAGAGACCCAGTACTTC.

The sample holds a few counts of this clonotype. The chain has TRBV4-1 and TRBJ2-3; D call uncertain. Germline CDR1 is MGHRA and CDR2 is YSYEKL. Trimming removed 0 bases at V and 4 bases at J, with 11 bases between. The CDR3 extends over 15 amino acids. Written as DNA, the CDR3 is TGCGCCAGCAGCCAAGAGCGGTTACCCCCAGATACGCAGTATTTT. Translating gives CASSQERLPPDTQYF.

The chain recombines TRBV7-2 with TRBJ1-4; no reliable D call. From germline, CDR1 is SGHTA and CDR2 FQGNSA. V lost 2 bases to trimming and J lost 0 bases, with 10 bases between them. This CDR3 region has 16 residues. CDR3 loop: CASSLQRTTTNEKLFF. CDR3 in DNA: TGTGCCAGCAGCTTACAGAGGACTACAACTAATGAAAAACTGTTTTTT.

The rearrangement joins TRBV4-3 to TRBJ2-1, with D possibly TRBD2 on 6 matching bases. Trimming removed 0 bases at V and 10 bases at J, with 16 bases between. Germline assignment: CDR1 LGHNA and CDR2 YSLEER. This CDR3 contains 15 residues. In DNA, the CDR3 is TGCGCCAGCAGCCAAGATAGGGTGAAAGGGAGGGAGCAGTTCTTC. Protein: CASSQDRVKGREQFF.

The sample holds one count of this clonotype. This rearrangement joins TRBV4-1 to TRBJ1-2; 9 bases fit TRBD1. Losses at the gene ends were 0 bases for V and 8 bases for J; bases not matched to a gene: 7. The CDR3 runs to 15 residues. Germline-derived CDR1 and CDR2 are MGHRA and YSYEKL. The CDR3: CASSQEGQGSGGYTF. Written as DNA, the CDR3 is TGCGCCAGCAGCCAAGAGGGACAGGGCTCGGGGGGCTACACCTTC.

The chain recombines TRBV20-1 with TRBJ2-3; D may match TRBD1 or TRBD2 (5 bases each). This CDR3 has 11 residues. CDR1 and CDR2 (germline): DFQATT, SNEGSKA (reference sequence). The CDR3 region is CSRGGTDTQYF. CDR3 DNA sequence: TGCAGCCGAGGGGGCACAGATACGCAGTATTTT.

Only a few counts were recorded for this clonotype. This chain links TRBV29-1 with TRBJ1-1; TRBD1 matches at 7 bases. The CDR3 length is 14 residues. V lost 4 bases, J lost 4 bases, and 9 bases stayed unmatched. Per the germline V gene, CDR1 is SQVTM and CDR2 is ANQGSEA. CDR3: CSVGLTGLGTEAFF. The DNA of the CDR3 is TGCAGCGTTGGATTGACAGGGCTCGGCACTGAAGCTTTCTTT.

This clonotype occurred once. This sequence joins TRBV6-2 or TRBV6-3 and TRBJ2-3; D unresolved. This CDR3 comprises 13 residues. Germline loops: CDR1 MNHEY, CDR2 SVGEGT. The V gene lost 5 bases and the J gene lost 5 bases, with 11 bases spanning the gap. CDR3 loop: CASSHLSGDTQYF. In DNA form, the CDR3 reads TGTGCCAGCAGTCACCTCTCGGGAGATACGCAGTATTTT.

The chain couples TRBV5-1 to TRBJ2-1; 7 positions match TRBD2. Per germline, CDR1 SGHRS and CDR2 YFSETQ. The ends lost 1 base at V and 1 base at J; junction bases unmatched: 2. This CDR3 comprises 15 residues. The CDR3: CASSLREESYNEQFF. The CDR3 region has the DNA TGCGCCAGCAGCTTGCGGGAGGAGTCCTACAATGAGCAGTTCTTC.

The chain couples TRBV5-5 to TRBJ2-7; 12 nucleotides match TRBD2. V gave up 3 bases and J gave up 2 bases; unmatched junction bases: 3. The CDR3 covers 15 residues. Germline lookup yields CDR1 SGHKS and CDR2 YYEKEE (reference sequence). This CDR3 reads CASSWRLAGAYEQYF. Written as DNA, the CDR3 is TGTGCCAGCAGCTGGCGACTAGCGGGGGCCTACGAGCAGTACTTC.

About this clonotype itself: The junction departs from the called germline gene at one end, perhaps through a read error. The V gene is TRBV5-1, the J gene TRBJ2-2; D is unresolved. Germline V gene data show CDR1 as SGHRS and CDR2 as YFSETQ. This CDR3 contains 15 residues. CDR3: CASSLGTANTGELFF. As DNA, the CDR3 is TGTGCCAGCAGCTTAGGCACAGCGAACACCGGGGAGCTGTTTTTT. Drawing the rest from reference TRBV5-1 and TRBJ2-2, the complete variable domain is KAGVTQTPRYLIKTRGQQVTLSCSPISGHRSVSWYQQTPGQGLQFLFEYFSETQRNKGNFPGRFSGRQFSNSRSEMNVSTLELGDSALYLCASSLGTANTGELFFGEGSRLTVL.

The chain joins TRBV20-1 to TRBJ2-1, with 10 bases that match TRBD2. V shed 5 bases, J shed 7 bases, and the junction held 17 bases outside the gene matches. Germline lookup yields CDR1 DFQATT and CDR2 SNEGSKA (reference sequence). The CDR3 spans 17 residues. The CDR3: CSAPRVDLAGVDNEQFF. The DNA for the CDR3 is TGCAGTGCTCCTAGGGTGGATCTAGCGGGGGTGGATAATGAGCAGTTCTTC.

This clonotype occurred a few times. V gene TRBV24-1 combines with J gene TRBJ2-5; D might be TRBD1 (6 bases). The ends were cut back, 4 bases at V and 1 base at J, with 12 bases in the middle. CDR3 length equals 15 residues. Germline V gene sequence: CDR1 KGHDR, CDR2 SFDVKD. Written as DNA, the CDR3 is TGTGCCACCAGTGAACTCTCAGGGGTCCAAGAGACCCAGTACTTC. As protein: CATSELSGVQETQYF.

The V and J genes are TRBV7-9 and TRBJ2-3, with 9 bases aligning to TRBD1. CDR3 size: 16 residues. Trimming cost V 6 bases and J 6 bases; bases outside gene matches: 13. The V gene's germline CDR1 is SEHNR and CDR2 FQNEAQ (reference sequence). The CDR3 DNA reads TGTGCCAGCAGTTCCTCCCCGGGACAGGGAACGGATACGCAGTATTTT. Protein sequence: CASSSSPGQGTDTQYF.

This clonotype came up once. A read error may account for a junction end that differs from germline. The chain employs TRBV5-1 and TRBJ2-1; no clear D. The CDR3 spans 15 residues. The germline V gene encodes CDR1 SGHRS and CDR2 YFSETQ. CDR3 amino acids: CASLPVLGPSDERFF. The CDR3 nucleotides read TGCGCCAGCCTCCCGGTGTTAGGGCCCTCCGATGAGCGGTTCTTC.

This clonotype came up a few times. The genes are TRBV6-1 and TRBJ2-4; perhaps TRBD1 as D (5 bases). CDR1 is MNHNS and CDR2 is SASEGT in the germline V gene. The CDR3 spans 16 residues. Trimming removed 3 bases at V and 0 bases at J, with 12 bases between. In DNA form, the CDR3 reads TGTGCCAGCAGTGATGGGGCCATGCAAGCCAAAAACATTCAGTACTTC. Its protein is CASSDGAMQAKNIQYF.

The chain has TRBV5-1 and TRBJ2-2; the D gene is possibly TRBD2 (6 bases). CDR1 SGHRS and CDR2 YFSETQ come from the germline V gene. The CDR3 consists of 15 residues. The germline V and J ends were trimmed by 2 bases and 0 bases, with 8 bases remaining between them. CDR3 protein: CASSFPGANTGELFF. CDR3 sequence (DNA): TGCGCCAGCAGCTTCCCGGGGGCGAACACCGGGGAGCTGTTTTTT. The variable domain in full, completed from reference TRBV5-1 and TRBJ2-2, reads KAGVTQTPRYLIKTRGQQVTLSCSPISGHRSVSWYQQTPGQGLQFLFEYFSETQRNKGNFPGRFSGRQFSNSRSEMNVSTLELGDSALYLCASSFPGANTGELFFGEGSRLTVL.

This clonotype was found a few times. The V and J genes are TRBV20-1 and TRBJ2-1, with D unclear. V gave up 5 bases and J gave up 3 bases, with 17 bases separating them. CDR3 length: 15 residues. Germline values: CDR1 DFQATT, CDR2 SNEGSKA (reference sequence). Written as DNA, the CDR3 is TGCAGTGCTTCCCCGGCCGAGCATTTCTACAATGAGCAGTTCTTC. This encodes CSASPAEHFYNEQFF.

This clonotype was detected only a few times. This chain joins TRBV7-2 and TRBJ2-7; D gene unclear. This CDR3 contains 13 residues. Germline lookup yields CDR1 SGHTA and CDR2 FQGNSA. V was clipped by 3 bases and J by 2 bases, with 8 bases between them. The CDR3 region has the DNA TGTGCCAGCAGCTTGGCAGCTACCTACGAGCAGTACTTC. It translates to CASSLAATYEQYF.

This chain connects TRBV4-1 to TRBJ2-5; either TRBD1 or TRBD2 may supply D (5 bases each). The J call may be mistaken, given a closer DNA end match to TRBJ2-7. The germline V gene has CDR1 MGHRA and CDR2 YSYEKL. The CDR3 runs 14 residues. As DNA, the CDR3 is TGCGCCAGCAGCCGGGACGGGAATACCTACGAGCAGTACTTC. Its protein product is CASSRDGNTYEQYF.

The chain has TRBV12-3 or TRBV12-4 and TRBJ2-7; the D gene is possibly TRBD1 (6 bases). With 0 bases removed from V and 2 bases from J, the gap between germline ends came to 11 bases. This CDR3 has 15 amino acids. In DNA form, the CDR3 reads TGTGCCAGCAGTTTAGCGGGAACAGGGACCTACGAGCAGTACTTC. Translation gives CASSLAGTGTYEQYF.